This T cell receptor beta chain was profiled in a study of blood T cells in healthy people across ages. Study findings and constraints: Per million T cells, TCR beta diversity dropped roughly linearly as age increased.

Using a J-beta primer mix together with a sample-barcoded 5' primer, a second PCR was run for roughly 6 to 12 cycles. TCRdb processed the 5' RACE reads anew with MiXCR; each CDR3 protein has one entry. The sample consists of about a million distinct CDR3 sequences, around 46% of them appearing once. Germline V gene lookup returns CDR1 MNHEY and CDR2 SMNVEV (reference sequence). With V trimmed by 6 bases and J by 1 base, 9 bases remained unmatched. The CDR3 is 16 amino acids. A remark on this clonotype: The antigen is undetermined.

The chain combines TRBV27 with TRBJ2-3; 8 nucleotides align to TRBD2. The TCR comes from a man aged 25-45 years in good health. Sample: blood. For the CDR3, the DNA is TGTGCCAGCAGCCCTCTCCCGCGGGGGGGCACAGATACGCAGTATTTT. This sequence encodes CASSPLPRGGTDTQYF.